These T cell receptor beta chains were read from a single sample in a study of graft-versus-host responses after intestinal transplantation. Produced via immunoSEQ multiplex PCR; TCRdb's table is partial and in-frame only. The table has 20,000 to 25,000 clones, roughly half seen once. The specimen was alloreactive CD4+ T cells from a mixed lymphocyte reaction culture, collected before intestinal transplant. These receptors all stem from a human patient who received an intestinal transplant. The CDR3 runs from the conserved cysteine through the conserved F or W. A D gene is named only where the DNA matches it firmly. Rows may omit the clone size; those that give it use once, few, many or a size class.

j_call: TRBJ2-1; d_call: -; clone_size: -; v_call: TRBV7-8; cdr3_nt: TGTGCCAGCAGCACCGGGACATTTTTCGGTGAGCAGTTCTTC; cdr3_aa: CASSTGTFFGEQFF
j_call: TRBJ2-3; d_call: TRBD2; clone_size: -; v_call: TRBV16; cdr3_nt: TGTGCCAGCAGCCAATCTTGGGGGACTAACACAGATACGCAGTATTTT; cdr3_aa: CASSQSWGTNTDTQYF
j_call: TRBJ1-6; d_call: -; clone_size: -; v_call: TRBV21-1; cdr3_nt: TGTGCCAGCAGCCGGGGCGGGGCCCATTCACCCCTCCACTTT; cdr3_aa: CASSRGGAHSPLHF
j_call: TRBJ1-1; d_call: -; clone_size: -; v_call: TRBV28; cdr3_nt: TGTGCCAGCAGTTTAGGGGGGGCGGGGAACACTGAAGCTTTCTTT; cdr3_aa: CASSLGGAGNTEAFF
j_call: TRBJ2-1; d_call: TRBD2; clone_size: -; v_call: TRBV7-3; cdr3_nt: TGTGCCAGCAGCTTAGCGGGGGGGCCGGGGTTCTTC; cdr3_aa: CASSLAGGPGFF
j_call: TRBJ2-7; d_call: TRBD1; clone_size: -; v_call: TRBV6-1; cdr3_nt: TGTGCCAGCAGTCGACCCCCTGGCAGGGGGTACGAGCAGTACTTC; cdr3_aa: CASSRPPGRGYEQYF
j_call: TRBJ2-2; d_call: TRBD2; clone_size: -; v_call: TRBV10-3; cdr3_nt: TGTGCCATCGGGAGACTAGCGGGGGGCACCGGGGAGCTGTTTTTT; cdr3_aa: CAIGRLAGGTGELFF
j_call: TRBJ1-2; d_call: -; clone_size: -; v_call: TRBV6-1; cdr3_nt: TGTGCCAGCACCGAGGGCAGGGGAAATGCCTATGGCTACACCTTC; cdr3_aa: CASTEGRGNAYGYTF
j_call: TRBJ2-7; d_call: TRBD2; clone_size: -; v_call: TRBV18; cdr3_nt: TGTGCCAGCTCACCCGGGGGGGCAGTTTTCGACGAGCAGTACTTC; cdr3_aa: CASSPGGAVFDEQYF
j_call: TRBJ2-3; d_call: TRBD2; clone_size: -; v_call: TRBV5-1; cdr3_nt: TGCGCCAGCAGCAGCGGACTAGCAGCAGATACGCAGTATTTT; cdr3_aa: CASSSGLAADTQYF
j_call: TRBJ1-1; d_call: -; clone_size: -; v_call: TRBV25-1; cdr3_nt: TGTGCCAGCAGTGACAGATTAGCTACTACTGAAGCTTTCTTT; cdr3_aa: CASSDRLATTEAFF
j_call: TRBJ2-5; d_call: TRBD1; clone_size: -; v_call: TRBV7-9; cdr3_nt: TGTGCCAGCAGTCGACAGGGGGAGACCCAGTACTTC; cdr3_aa: CASSRQGETQYF
j_call: TRBJ1-2; d_call: TRBD1; clone_size: -; v_call: TRBV18; cdr3_nt: TGTGCCAGCTCGCGACAGGGGTACTATGGCTACACCTTC; cdr3_aa: CASSRQGYYGYTF
j_call: TRBJ1-6; d_call: -; clone_size: few; v_call: TRBV19; cdr3_nt: TGTGCCAGTAGTATGATGAGGGATTCACCCCTCCACTTT; cdr3_aa: CASSMMRDSPLHF
j_call: TRBJ2-7; d_call: -; clone_size: -; v_call: TRBV15; cdr3_nt: TGTGCCACCAGCAAAGGCGGGGCGTCCTACGAGCAGTACTTC; cdr3_aa: CATSKGGASYEQYF
j_call: TRBJ2-3; d_call: -; clone_size: once; v_call: TRBV25-1; cdr3_nt: TGTGCCAGCAGTCGGACTCCCACAGATACGCAGTATTTT; cdr3_aa: CASSRTPTDTQYF
j_call: TRBJ2-3; d_call: -; clone_size: -; v_call: TRBV2; cdr3_nt: TGTGCCAGCAGTAGAGGGCCCTCAGATACGCAGTATTTT; cdr3_aa: CASSRGPSDTQYF
j_call: TRBJ2-5; d_call: TRBD2; clone_size: -; v_call: TRBV5-5; cdr3_nt: TGTGCCAGCAGCTTGGTCCTAGCGGGGGTACAAGAGACCCAGTACTTC; cdr3_aa: CASSLVLAGVQETQYF
j_call: TRBJ2-5; d_call: -; clone_size: -; v_call: TRBV2; cdr3_nt: TGTGCCAGCAGTGAGGCCCCTAATCGGGTTGAGACCCAGTACTTC; cdr3_aa: CASSEAPNRVETQYF
j_call: TRBJ2-6; d_call: -; clone_size: -; v_call: TRBV10-3; cdr3_nt: TGTGCCATTTGGGTGGGGGGGGCAGGGGCCAACGTCCTGACTTTC; cdr3_aa: CAIWVGGAGANVLTF
j_call: TRBJ2-6; d_call: -; clone_size: -; v_call: TRBV28; cdr3_nt: TGTGCCAGCAGTTCCGCAGGGTCTGGGGCCAACGTCCTGACTTTC; cdr3_aa: CASSSAGSGANVLTF
j_call: TRBJ1-5; d_call: -; clone_size: medium-sized; v_call: TRBV27; cdr3_nt: TGTGCCAGCAGTTTTGTCGGGGGTCAGCCCCAGCATTTT; cdr3_aa: CASSFVGGQPQHF
j_call: TRBJ1-5; d_call: -; clone_size: -; v_call: TRBV10-3; cdr3_nt: TGTGCCATCGCCCCGGGGTTGCATCAGCCCCAGCATTTT; cdr3_aa: CAIAPGLHQPQHF
j_call: TRBJ1-2; d_call: -; clone_size: -; v_call: TRBV27; cdr3_nt: TGTGCCAGCAGTTTATCTCCAGGGTCTGGCTACACCTTC; cdr3_aa: CASSLSPGSGYTF
j_call: TRBJ2-2; d_call: -; clone_size: -; v_call: TRBV2; cdr3_nt: TGTGCCAGCAGTCCACAGACCCGGACCGGGGAGCTGTTTTTT; cdr3_aa: CASSPQTRTGELFF
j_call: TRBJ2-1; d_call: TRBD1; clone_size: -; v_call: TRBV9; cdr3_nt: TGTGCCAGCAGCCCCCGCCCGGGGACAGGGGATCGGAATGAGCAGTTCTTC; cdr3_aa: CASSPRPGTGDRNEQFF
j_call: TRBJ2-6; d_call: -; clone_size: -; v_call: TRBV18; cdr3_nt: TGTGCCAGCTCACCATTGGGCCTAGGGGCCAACGTCCTGACTTTC; cdr3_aa: CASSPLGLGANVLTF
j_call: TRBJ1-6; d_call: -; clone_size: medium-sized; v_call: TRBV19; cdr3_nt: TGTGCCAGTAGTATAGATAGCACTGGACGGGGGAATTCACCCCTCCACTTT; cdr3_aa: CASSIDSTGRGNSPLHF
j_call: TRBJ1-3; d_call: -; clone_size: -; v_call: TRBV11-3; cdr3_nt: TGTGCCAGCAGCTTTAACTCTGGAAACACCATATATTTT; cdr3_aa: CASSFNSGNTIYF
j_call: TRBJ1-2; d_call: TRBD1; clone_size: few; v_call: TRBV13; cdr3_nt: TGTGCCAGCAGCGAAAGGACAGGGGCCTATGGCTACACCTTC; cdr3_aa: CASSERTGAYGYTF
j_call: TRBJ2-7; d_call: -; clone_size: -; v_call: TRBV2; cdr3_nt: TGTGCCAGCGCCCGAGGGTGGATGAATTACGAGCAGTACTTC; cdr3_aa: CASARGWMNYEQYF
j_call: TRBJ1-2; d_call: -; clone_size: -; v_call: TRBV6-1; cdr3_nt: TGTGCCAGCAGAAGGACGGACTCAACTAATACTGGCTACACCTTC; cdr3_aa: CASRRTDSTNTGYTF
j_call: TRBJ2-7; d_call: TRBD2; clone_size: once; v_call: TRBV29-1; cdr3_nt: TGCAGCGTAGTAGCGGGGGGAATCGAGCAGTACTTC; cdr3_aa: CSVVAGGIEQYF
j_call: TRBJ1-5; d_call: -; clone_size: -; v_call: TRBV9; cdr3_nt: TGTGCCAGCAGCGTAGTAGCTCAGGGTCAGCCCCAGCATTTT; cdr3_aa: CASSVVAQGQPQHF